Listed below are T cell receptor beta chains from one sample, sequenced in a study of cytomegalovirus exposure and HLA in healthy donors. TCRdb's copy holds only in-frame clones and misses some; the assay was immunoSEQ multiplex PCR. Of around 200,000 clones listed, approximately 84% were seen once; the top ten hold approximately 3%. Sequencing was done on a sample of PBMCs. These receptors were collected from a woman aged 18-29 years in good health and CMV-seropositive. Both conserved end residues are part of each CDR3. Each record gives: CDR3 protein, CDR3 DNA, J gene, V gene, D gene, clone size. A D gene is named only where the DNA matches it firmly. Size tells how often a clone was seen (once, few, many) or the class of an expanded clone, and some rows leave it out.

CASSSQTGNTGELFF | TGCGCCAGCAGCTCCCAGACAGGGAACACCGGGGAGCTGTTTTTT | TRBJ2-2 | TRBV5-1 | . | few
CASSDRAGNTIYF | TGTGCCAGCAGTGACAGAGCGGGAAACACCATATATTTT | TRBJ1-3 | TRBV6-6 | . | .
CSVARDSSSTDTQYF | TGCAGCGTTGCAAGGGACAGCTCTAGCACAGATACGCAGTATTTT | TRBJ2-3 | TRBV29-1 | TRBD1 | .
CASSETDRDYEQYF | TGTGCCAGCAGCGAGACGGACAGGGACTACGAGCAGTACTTC | TRBJ2-7 | TRBV9 | TRBD1 | .
CASSVGQGPDTQYF | TGTGCCAGCAGTGTGGGACAGGGCCCAGATACGCAGTATTTT | TRBJ2-3 | TRBV2 | TRBD1 | .
CASEIQLGEQFF | TGTGCCAGCGAAATACAGCTTGGTGAGCAGTTCTTC | TRBJ2-1 | TRBV25-1 | . | many
CASSDAGQGLNEQFF | TGTGCCAGCAGCGACGCGGGACAGGGGCTGAATGAGCAGTTCTTC | TRBJ2-1 | TRBV7-9 | TRBD1 | .
CASSVTQVTQYF | TGTGCCAGCAGTGTAACTCAAGTTACGCAGTATTTT | TRBJ2-3 | TRBV6-1 | . | .
CASTGGDRTYTDTQYF | TGTGCCAGCACGGGAGGCGACAGGACTTACACAGATACGCAGTATTTT | TRBJ2-3 | TRBV9 | . | .
CASSLGGGATDTQYF | TGTGCCAGCAGCTTAGGCGGGGGGGCCACAGATACGCAGTATTTT | TRBJ2-3 | TRBV7-8 | TRBD2 | .
CASVDRVGEKLFF | TGTGCCAGCGTGGACAGGGTTGGTGAAAAACTGTTTTTT | TRBJ1-4 | TRBV6-1 | TRBD1 | .
CASSEADSSYEQYF | TGTGCCAGCAGTGAAGCTGACAGCTCCTACGAGCAGTACTTC | TRBJ2-7 | TRBV6-1 | . | .
CASSSTSGTANEKLFF | TGTGCCAGCAGTTCCACCTCCGGGACAGCCAATGAAAAACTGTTTTTT | TRBJ1-4 | TRBV7-9 | TRBD1 | .
CAISYTGGLGETQYF | TGTGCCATCAGCTACACAGGGGGCCTGGGGGAGACCCAGTACTTC | TRBJ2-5 | TRBV10-3 | TRBD1 | .
CASSSGQGAVTEAFF | TGTGCCAGCAGCTCGGGACAGGGGGCGGTCACTGAAGCTTTCTTT | TRBJ1-1 | TRBV5-5 | TRBD1 | .
CASKGTGRDEQFF | TGTGCCAGCAAGGGGACAGGGCGTGATGAGCAGTTCTTC | TRBJ2-1 | TRBV6-5 | TRBD1 | .
CASSTGNTEAFF | TGTGCCAGCAGTACAGGAAACACTGAAGCTTTCTTT | TRBJ1-1 | TRBV6-5 | . | .
CASSPGQGGYGYTF | TGTGCCAGCAGCCCGGGACAGGGTGGCTATGGCTACACCTTC | TRBJ1-2 | TRBV14 | TRBD1 | .
CASSRLQGAGNEQYF | TGTGCCAGCAGCCGTTTACAGGGGGCAGGAAACGAGCAGTACTTC | TRBJ2-7 | TRBV6-5 | TRBD1 | .
CASSVGGSTEAFF | TGTGCCAGCAGCGTAGGAGGAAGCACTGAAGCTTTCTTT | TRBJ1-1 | TRBV9 | . | .
CASSYSSGRNEKLFF | TGTGCCAGCAGTTACTCCAGCGGTCGTAATGAAAAACTGTTTTTT | TRBJ1-4 | TRBV6-6 | . | few
CASSAGDSSYEQYF | TGTGCCAGCAGCGCGGGAGACAGCTCCTACGAGCAGTACTTC | TRBJ2-7 | TRBV9 | . | .
CASSQRAVYEQYF | TGTGCCAGCAGCCAGAGGGCAGTCTACGAGCAGTACTTC | TRBJ2-7 | TRBV7-2 | . | few
CASSYYGGDGYTF | TGTGCCAGCAGTTACTACGGGGGAGACGGCTACACCTTC | TRBJ1-2 | TRBV6-5 | . | .
CASSVRLAETQYF | TGTGCCAGCAGCGTTCGGCTAGCAGAGACCCAGTACTTC | TRBJ2-5 | TRBV9 | . | .
CSVELTPYGYTF | TGCAGCGTTGAACTCACACCCTATGGCTACACCTTC | TRBJ1-2 | TRBV29-1 | . | .
CASSEIGSLEPQHF | TGTGCCAGCAGTGAAATAGGGAGTCTCGAGCCCCAGCATTTT | TRBJ1-5 | TRBV25-1 | . | few
CASSLAGGSYEQYF | TGCGCCAGCAGCTTAGCGGGGGGCTCCTACGAGCAGTACTTC | TRBJ2-7 | TRBV5-1 | TRBD2 | .
CASSEWGTLNNEQFF | TGTGCCAGCAGTGAATGGGGGACACTAAACAATGAGCAGTTCTTC | TRBJ2-1 | TRBV2 | . | .
CASSLSEGVDYGYTF | TGCGCCAGCAGCCTCTCCGAGGGGGTGGACTATGGCTACACCTTC | TRBJ1-2 | TRBV4-1 | . | .
CASSQEPAGGSLNEQFF | TGCGCCAGCAGCCAAGAACCTGCGGGGGGTTCATTAAATGAGCAGTTCTTC | TRBJ2-1 | TRBV4-3 | TRBD2 | .
CASSLNPGQGWDEQFF | TGTGCCAGCAGCTTAAACCCGGGACAGGGTTGGGATGAGCAGTTCTTC | TRBJ2-1 | TRBV13 | TRBD1 | .
CASSVAESTSYNSPLHF | TGTGCCAGCAGCGTAGCGGAGAGCACCTCCTATAATTCACCCCTCCACTTT | TRBJ1-6 | TRBV9 | . | .
CASVGPGYYGYTF | TGTGCCAGTGTAGGGCCGGGGTACTATGGCTACACCTTC | TRBJ1-2 | TRBV19 | . | .
CASSQGKNTEAFF | TGTGCCAGCAGCCAGGGGAAGAACACTGAAGCTTTCTTT | TRBJ1-1 | TRBV2 | . | .
CASSGRVEQYF | TGTGCCAGTAGCGGCCGGGTAGAGCAGTACTTC | TRBJ2-7 | TRBV19 | . | .